A single sample is the source of the 14 T cell receptor beta chains below, sequenced in a study of cytomegalovirus exposure and HLA in healthy donors. PCR primers comprised 60 Vbeta and 13 Jbeta primers. Measured with immunoSEQ multiplex PCR; TCRdb has only the in-frame clones, and not every one. Here the sample spans approximately 130,000 clones, 80% to 90% being singletons. Sequencing was performed on PBMCs. Every receptor here comes from a woman in her forties in good health and CMV-seropositive.

This clone has only a few counts. The chain joins TRBV5-6 to TRBJ1-1, with TRBD1 matching 8 bases. Per the germline V gene, CDR1 is SGHDT and CDR2 is YYEEEE. J gave up 6 bases and V 4 bases, and 2 bases lay outside the gene matches. This CDR3 is built from 12 residues. Here the CDR3 reads CASSQDRAEAFF. The CDR3 DNA sequence: TGTGCCAGCAGCCAGGACAGGGCTGAAGCTTTCTTT.

This clone was counted a few times. The chain couples TRBV19 to TRBJ2-1; 8 positions agree with TRBD2. This CDR3 contains 15 residues. V dropped 4 bases and J dropped 2; count of bases not matched to a gene: 4. In germline, CDR1 is LNHDA, CDR2 SQIVND (reference sequence). Written as DNA, the CDR3 is TGTGCCAGTAGTAAAACTAGCGGCCCCTACAATGAGCAGTTCTTC. It yields the protein CASSKTSGPYNEQFF. Full variable domain (remainder filled in from reference TRBV19 and TRBJ2-1): DGGITQSPKYLFRKEGQNVTLSCEQNLNHDAMYWYRQDPGQGLRLIYYSQIVNDFQKGDIAEGYSVSREKKESFPLTVTSAQKNPTAFYLCASSKTSGPYNEQFFGPGTRLTVL.

The gene calls are TRBV4-2 and TRBJ1-5; D ambiguous. The length of the CDR3 is 13 residues. With 3 bases removed from V and 5 bases from J, the gap between germline ends came to 8 bases. The germline V gene encodes CDR1 LGHNA and CDR2 YNFKEQ. In nucleotides, the CDR3 is TGTGCCAGCAGCCAGGCACCCGATCAGCCCCAGCATTTT. Residues: CASSQAPDQPQHF.

The CDR3 coding sequence is TGTGCCAGCAGTGAATACCCTCGGAGGCAGGAGACCCAGTACTTC. Protein product: CASSEYPRRQETQYF. The chain combines TRBV25-1 with TRBJ2-5; D is possibly TRBD2 (5 bases). Germline-derived CDR1 and CDR2 are MGHDK and SYGVNS. This CDR3 is built from 15 residues. V gave up 0 bases and J gave up 5 bases, with 13 bases separating them. Looking up the rest from reference TRBV25-1 and TRBJ2-5 gives the full variable domain: EADIYQTPRYLVIGTGKKITLECSQTMGHDKMYWYQQDPGMELHLIHYSYGVNSTEKGDLSSESTVSRIRTEHFPLTLESARPSHTSQYLCASSEYPRRQETQYFGPGTRLLVL.

The chain is built from TRBV4-3 and TRBJ2-2, with D possibly TRBD1 on 5 matching bases. With 0 bases removed from V and 6 bases from J, the gap between germline ends came to 11 bases. The CDR3 runs to 15 residues. Per germline, CDR1 LGHNA and CDR2 YSLEER. CDR3 DNA sequence: TGCGCCAGCAGCCAAGAGGGGCCAGCCGCCGGGGAGCTGTTTTTT. It encodes CASSQEGPAAGELFF.

The chain carries TRBV11-3 and TRBJ1-1, with 9 bases aligning to TRBD1. V gave up 4 bases and J gave up 8 bases; unmatched junction bases: 11. Germline V gene sequence: CDR1 SGHNT, CDR2 YENEEA. CDR3 length: 15 residues. This chain's CDR3 is CASSSTGTGRPEAFF. CDR3 coding DNA: TGTGCCAGCAGCTCTACCGGGACAGGGAGGCCCGAAGCTTTCTTT.

This chain uses TRBV30 with TRBJ1-1, with TRBD1 matching 7 bases. Trimming at V came to 8 bases and at J to 0 bases, leaving 3 bases not matched to a gene. Germline values: CDR1 GTSNPN, CDR2 SVGIG (reference sequence). CDR3 length: 12 amino acids. CDR3 amino acids: CASDRVNTEAFF. The CDR3, as DNA: TGTGCCAGTGACAGGGTGAACACTGAAGCTTTCTTT.

The chain employs TRBV7-9 and TRBJ2-3; D gene uncertain. This CDR3 region has 15 residues. Germline CDR1 reads SEHNR; CDR2 reads FQNEAQ (reference sequence). Trimming removed 5 bases from V and 0 bases from J, with 12 bases in between. CDR3 region: CASSPTFTSTDTQYF. The CDR3, as DNA: TGTGCCAGCAGCCCGACATTTACTAGCACAGATACGCAGTATTTT.

This clone came up once. The V and J genes are TRBV4-1 and TRBJ1-1; D gene unclear. The V gene's germline CDR1 is MGHRA and CDR2 YSYEKL. This CDR3 region has 15 residues. V dropped 2 bases and J dropped 5 bases, with 15 bases sitting between them. The CDR3 region has the DNA TGCGCCAGCAGCCAACCGGGGATCCCAACTACTGAAGCTTTCTTT. It codes for CASSQPGIPTTEAFF.

The CDR3 bases are TGTGCCAGCAGTTCCGACAGGGGACGTGAAAAACTGTTTTTT. It codes for CASSSDRGREKLFF. The V gene is TRBV27, the J gene TRBJ1-4, with 8 bases fitting TRBD1. CDR3 length: 14 amino acids. Germline V gives CDR1 MNHEY, CDR2 SMNVEV (reference sequence). With V trimmed by 4 bases and J by 7 bases, 5 bases remained unmatched.

The chain has TRBV28 and TRBJ2-3; 9 bases are a match to TRBD2. Germline CDR1 and CDR2: MDHEN and SYDVKM. The CDR3 contains 15 residues. Losses at the gene ends were 6 bases for V and 2 bases for J; bases not matched to a gene: 6. The CDR3 spells CASRDSGSNTDTQYF. In nucleotides, the CDR3 is TGTGCCAGCAGGGATAGCGGGAGTAACACAGATACGCAGTATTTT.

The chain joins TRBV7-8 to TRBJ1-5; D may be TRBD1 (5 bases). With 8 bases removed from V and 6 bases from J, the gap between germline ends came to 17 bases. The CDR3 totals 14 residues. Germline-derived CDR1 and CDR2 are SGHVS and FQNEAQ. For the CDR3, the DNA is TGTGCCAGCGTCCGTGGAACAGGAAGTCAGCCCCAGCATTTT. Translated: CASVRGTGSQPQHF. Looking up the rest from reference TRBV7-8 and TRBJ1-5 gives the full variable domain: GAGVSQSPRYKVAKRGQDVALRCDPISGHVSLFWYQQALGQGPEFLTYFQNEAQLDKSGLPSDRFFAERPEGSVSTLKIQRTQQEDSAVYLCASVRGTGSQPQHFGDGTRLSIL.

V gene TRBV9 combines with J gene TRBJ1-1; D gene uncertain. V lost 3 bases, J lost 3 bases, and 15 bases lay in between. The CDR3 runs 15 residues. Germline CDR1 reads SGDLS; CDR2 reads YYNGEE. The CDR3 reads CASSDRDTTYTEAFF. CDR3 DNA sequence: TGTGCCAGCAGCGACCGAGACACCACATACACTGAAGCTTTCTTT.

CDR3 in amino acids: CSARNRDTQYF. In DNA form, the CDR3 reads TGCAGTGCTAGGAACAGGGATACGCAGTATTTT. This chain links TRBV20-1 with TRBJ2-3; D is perhaps TRBD1 (5 bases). CDR3 size: 11 residues. Germline V CDR1 and CDR2: DFQATT, SNEGSKA (reference sequence). V lost 3 bases, J lost 6 bases, and 7 bases lay in between.